These T cell receptor beta chains were read from a single sample in a study of cytomegalovirus exposure and HLA in healthy donors. Sequencing used immunoSEQ multiplex PCR; TCRdb keeps in-frame clones, though not all of them. The table lists some 150,000 clones, 55% to 75% of them singletons. The material sequenced was PBMCs. Every receptor here comes from a human donor in good health. CDR3s include the opening cysteine and the closing phenylalanine or tryptophan. D genes are given only for firm matches. Clone size is stated in some rows and not others, as once, few, many or a class when expanded.

V gene: TRBV4-1; J gene: TRBJ1-1; clone size: few; D gene: -; CDR3 DNA: TGCGCCAGCAGCCTCTGGGCCGATACAAACACTGAAGCTTTCTTT; CDR3 protein: CASSLWADTNTEAFF
V gene: TRBV11-3; J gene: TRBJ2-1; clone size: -; D gene: -; CDR3 DNA: TGTGCCAGCAGCTTAGGGCCCCAGGGGTACAATGAGCAGTTCTTC; CDR3 protein: CASSLGPQGYNEQFF
V gene: TRBV6-1; J gene: TRBJ2-7; clone size: -; D gene: TRBD1; CDR3 DNA: TGTGCCAGCAGTGGACCTTGGGACAGGGGGTTCAACGAGCAGTACTTC; CDR3 protein: CASSGPWDRGFNEQYF
V gene: TRBV19; J gene: TRBJ2-1; clone size: -; D gene: TRBD2; CDR3 DNA: TGTGCCAGTAGTGGGACTAGCGGGGGGGACTCCTACAATGAGCAGTTCTTC; CDR3 protein: CASSGTSGGDSYNEQFF
V gene: TRBV7-9; J gene: TRBJ2-5; clone size: -; D gene: TRBD1; CDR3 DNA: TGTGCCAGCAGCCCCCCAGGGGGCGCCTTAGGGGAGACCCAGTACTTC; CDR3 protein: CASSPPGGALGETQYF
V gene: TRBV2; J gene: TRBJ2-7; clone size: -; D gene: -; CDR3 DNA: TGTGCCAGCAGTGTGGGGTGGGGAGGCTCCTACGAGCAGTACTTC; CDR3 protein: CASSVGWGGSYEQYF
V gene: TRBV7-2; J gene: TRBJ1-4; clone size: once; D gene: -; CDR3 DNA: TGTGCCAGCAGCTTACACGGTACAGCAACTAATGAAAAACTGTTTTTT; CDR3 protein: CASSLHGTATNEKLFF
V gene: TRBV5-1; J gene: TRBJ1-1; clone size: -; D gene: -; CDR3 DNA: TGCGCCAGCAGCTTAAGGCAGGGGCCAGGGAGTGGTGAAGCTTTCTTT; CDR3 protein: CASSLRQGPGSGEAFF
V gene: TRBV6-6; J gene: TRBJ1-2; clone size: -; D gene: -; CDR3 DNA: TGTGCCAGCAGTACCTCAGGACAAGGTGGCTACACCTTC; CDR3 protein: CASSTSGQGGYTF
V gene: TRBV6-5; J gene: TRBJ1-3; clone size: -; D gene: TRBD1; CDR3 DNA: TGTGCCAGCTCCCGGACAGGGCTCGGAAACACCATATATTTT; CDR3 protein: CASSRTGLGNTIYF
V gene: TRBV7-3; J gene: TRBJ2-7; clone size: once; D gene: TRBD2; CDR3 DNA: TGTGCCAGCAGCTTAGAGTCTAGCGGGCTGGACGAGCAGTACTTC; CDR3 protein: CASSLESSGLDEQYF
V gene: TRBV25-1; J gene: TRBJ2-5; clone size: -; D gene: -; CDR3 DNA: TGTGCCAGCAGTGCTCGGAGCACCGAACGACAAGAGACCCAGTACTTC; CDR3 protein: CASSARSTERQETQYF
V gene: TRBV6-6; J gene: TRBJ2-7; clone size: -; D gene: -; CDR3 DNA: TGTGCCAGCAGCTCTTCGAGCGGAAGCTCCTACGAGCAGTACTTC; CDR3 protein: CASSSSSGSSYEQYF
V gene: TRBV19; J gene: TRBJ1-5; clone size: -; D gene: TRBD1; CDR3 DNA: TGTGCCAGTAGTATAATCTTACGGTCGCGAGGGGGCGATCAGCCCCAGCATTTT; CDR3 protein: CASSIILRSRGGDQPQHF
V gene: TRBV4-3; J gene: TRBJ1-4; clone size: few; D gene: -; CDR3 DNA: TGCGCCAGCAGCCAAGGGAGACAGATTAATGAAAAACTGTTTTTT; CDR3 protein: CASSQGRQINEKLFF
V gene: TRBV30; J gene: TRBJ1-5; clone size: few; D gene: -; CDR3 DNA: TGTGCCTGGAGTGGTCAGGATCAGCCCCAGCATTTT; CDR3 protein: CAWSGQDQPQHF
V gene: TRBV4-2; J gene: TRBJ1-6; clone size: -; D gene: TRBD1; CDR3 DNA: TGTGCCAGCAGCCAACTCGACAGGGATAATTCACCCCTCCACTTT; CDR3 protein: CASSQLDRDNSPLHF
V gene: TRBV14; J gene: TRBJ2-3; clone size: -; D gene: TRBD1; CDR3 DNA: TGTGCCACCACGAGGGGGACAGCAAGCACAGATACGCAGTATTTT; CDR3 protein: CATTRGTASTDTQYF
V gene: TRBV15; J gene: TRBJ2-2; clone size: -; D gene: TRBD1; CDR3 DNA: TGTGCCACCAGCAGAGACAGGGGGTGGAACACCGGGGAGCTGTTTTTT; CDR3 protein: CATSRDRGWNTGELFF
V gene: TRBV27; J gene: TRBJ1-2; clone size: -; D gene: TRBD1; CDR3 DNA: TGTGCCAGCTCACAGGGGGATGGCTACACCTTC; CDR3 protein: CASSQGDGYTF
V gene: TRBV18; J gene: TRBJ2-1; clone size: -; D gene: TRBD1; CDR3 DNA: TGTGCCAGCTCGGACAGGAACAATGAGCAGTTCTTC; CDR3 protein: CASSDRNNEQFF
V gene: TRBV7-9; J gene: TRBJ1-1; clone size: -; D gene: -; CDR3 DNA: TGTGCCAGCAGCTTAGGTATGGCAGGGGCGGTGTCCACTGAAGCTTTCTTT; CDR3 protein: CASSLGMAGAVSTEAFF
V gene: TRBV19; J gene: TRBJ2-7; clone size: -; D gene: TRBD1; CDR3 DNA: TGTGCCAGTAGTACAGGGACAGATATCTCCTACGAGCAGTACTTC; CDR3 protein: CASSTGTDISYEQYF
V gene: TRBV2; J gene: TRBJ2-2; clone size: once; D gene: -; CDR3 DNA: TGTGCCAGCAAGATGGGGCTGGCTAACACCGGGGAGCTGTTTTTT; CDR3 protein: CASKMGLANTGELFF
V gene: TRBV9; J gene: TRBJ2-7; clone size: -; D gene: TRBD2; CDR3 DNA: TGTGCCAGCAGCGTAGGAGAAGCGGGGGAGCAGTACTTC; CDR3 protein: CASSVGEAGEQYF